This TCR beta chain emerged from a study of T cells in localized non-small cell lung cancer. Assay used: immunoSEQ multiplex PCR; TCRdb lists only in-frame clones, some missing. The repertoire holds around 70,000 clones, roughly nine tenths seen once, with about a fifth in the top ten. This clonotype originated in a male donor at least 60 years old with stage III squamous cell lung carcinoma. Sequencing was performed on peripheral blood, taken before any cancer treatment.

Here the CDR3 reads CSVEGPAKNIQYF. The CDR3 DNA sequence: TGCAGCGTTGAGGGGCCCGCCAAAAACATTCAGTACTTC. The chain uses TRBV29-1 and TRBJ2-4, with D possibly TRBD1 on 5 matching bases. CDR1 SQVTM and CDR2 ANQGSEA come from the germline V gene. The CDR3 contains 13 residues. V dropped 3 bases and J dropped 1 base, with 7 bases sitting between them.